A selection of T cell receptor beta chains follows, all from one sample in a study of shared clonotypes between healthy human individuals. Sequencing was performed with immunoSEQ multiplex PCR; in TCRdb, only in-frame clones are kept and a portion is missing. Here the sample spans about 2.1 million clones, approximately 92% being singletons. Sequenced material: naive CD8+ T cells from PBMCs. All receptors come from a man aged 18 to 30 in good health. Some clones in this sample may be carry-over from other donors' samples. Both conserved end residues are trimmed from each CDR3. A D gene is named only where the DNA matches it firmly.

TRBD1	TRBV29-1	SVEGTGTIFGTQY
-	TRBV27	ASSGGGGTNEKLF
-	TRBV27	ASSLWSYNEQF
-	TRBV9	ASSAGSGELF
TRBD2	TRBV2	ASSETSGSSYEQY
-	TRBV14	ASSQASLVSRSYEQY
TRBD1	TRBV7-3	ASSFPPGQGAYEQY
-	TRBV29-1	SVEGGQLDNTEAF
-	TRBV27	ASSLSEGNEQY
-	TRBV6-1	ASSEWLSYEQY
-	TRBV4-1	ASSPTFQRTGAF
-	TRBV4-3	ASSQDWPSLVVNEQF
TRBD1	TRBV7-8	ASSLTSRTGKDYGYT
-	TRBV7-9	ASSSSTNYNEQF
TRBD1	TRBV4-3	ASSPVTGGDAQNIQY
-	TRBV4-2	ASRNRDGTYEQY
-	TRBV28	ASTSFQGRGQPQH
TRBD1	TRBV7-6	ASSLEDRGRLNYGYT
-	TRBV6-5	ASGVRASYGYT
TRBD1	TRBV6-5	ASSPGQIEDTQY
-	TRBV7-9	ASRGGSYEQY
-	TRBV28	ASTSEPRAGEQF
TRBD1	TRBV9	ASSARDSGNIQY
TRBD2	TRBV7-9	ASSLVPAGDNEQF
TRBD1	TRBV6-1	ASRYRGSSYNEQF
-	TRBV2	ASSAGGPDGYT
-	TRBV19	ASWGRGEAF
-	TRBV7-2	ASSFDQGKAETQY
TRBD1	TRBV7-9	ASSSIGTANMNTEAF
-	TRBV9	ASSVGASGNTIY
TRBD2	TRBV11-2	ASSLVSSGVTDTQY
TRBD2	TRBV7-3	ASSLSGSYEQY
-	TRBV6-5	ASSPGANTEAF
-	TRBV6-5	ASSPAGREQY
TRBD1	TRBV4-1	ASSPSWGQGYNEQF
-	TRBV30	AWRVGGNTEAF
TRBD1	TRBV7-8	ASSLDGGRQGQETQY
-	TRBV14	ASSQFVGTTGELF
-	TRBV6-4	ASSESGMNTEAF
-	TRBV21-1	ASSGLRQGRNTGELF
-	TRBV6-1	ASSGDRWRLNSYEQY
-	TRBV7-9	ASSLSFGGLFDGYT
-	TRBV4-1	ASSQDRKGNEQY
TRBD1	TRBV4-1	ASSQVGTGVGYT
TRBD2	TRBV7-9	ASSPPVGTIYEQY
-	TRBV27	ASSTGISYEQY
-	TRBV7-9	ASSARTDQETQY
-	TRBV9	ASSVGQALGTEAF
TRBD1	TRBV11-3	ASSSGPGQGKNEQY
TRBD1	TRBV28	ASSSRQGAGYT
-	TRBV9	ASSPGAGVAYGYT
-	TRBV4-1	ASSQVDYWDEQF
TRBD1	TRBV19	ASTLLGQGSRTGELF
TRBD2	TRBV4-3	ASSQFSGSYEQY
-	TRBV28	ASSSGAGNHEQY